Below, 6 T cell receptor beta chains from the same sample are listed, as sequenced in a study of blood T cells in healthy people across ages. Primed by a sample-barcoded 5' primer and a J-beta primer mix, a second PCR proceeded for about 6 to 11 cycles. MiXCR, applied by TCRdb to the 5' RACE reads, yields one record per CDR3 protein. The data contain approximately 850,000 distinct CDR3 sequences, around 43% of them singletons. The sample consisted of blood. These receptors all come from a man aged 60 to 75 in good health.

The CDR3 DNA follows: TGCGCCAGCAGCTTGGCCGCGGGCGGGGGATATAGGTACAATGAGCAGTTCTTC. Its protein product is CASSLAAGGGYRYNEQFF. The V call is TRBV5-1, the J call TRBJ2-1; TRBD2 agrees at 7 bases. The CDR3 runs 18 residues. After removal of 0 bases from V and 4 bases from J, the junction contained 13 bases not matched to a gene. Germline CDR1 SGHRS, CDR2 YFSETQ.

The gene calls are TRBV4-3 and TRBJ1-6; D might be TRBD1 (5 bases). Germline V gene lookup returns CDR1 LGHNA and CDR2 YSLEER. The CDR3 has 19 residues. V lost 0 bases to trimming and J lost 4 bases, with 19 bases between them. The CDR3 loop is CASSQEAGRPSSYNSPLHF. The DNA for the CDR3 is TGCGCCAGCAGCCAAGAAGCAGGGCGCCCTTCCTCTTATAATTCACCCCTCCACTTT.

The chain has TRBV2 and TRBJ2-5, with TRBD1 matching over 9 bases. The CDR3 has 16 amino acids. The V gene end was trimmed by 6 bases and the J gene end by 5 bases; junction bases not matched to a gene: 13. In germline, CDR1 is SNHLY, CDR2 FYNNEI. For the CDR3, the DNA is TGTGCCAGCAGGACATACAGGGGGCGCAGTAGGGAGACCCAGTACTTC. This gives the protein CASRTYRGRSRETQYF.

The rearrangement uses TRBV2 and TRBJ2-4, with 12 bases fitting TRBD2. The DNA end is more similar to TRBJ2-7, so the J call may be wrong. This CDR3 is 15 amino acids long. Germline CDR1 reads SNHLY; CDR2 reads FYNNEI. CDR3 sequence (DNA): TGTGCCAGCAGTCGACTAGCGGGAGATGCTTACGAGCAGTACTTC. Its protein product is CASSRLAGDAYEQYF.

This clonotype was picked up a small number of times. The V gene is TRBV7-9, the J gene TRBJ1-1; D is ambiguous. V was trimmed by 2 bases and J by 3 bases, leaving 10 bases between them. Germline values: CDR1 SEHNR, CDR2 FQNEAQ (reference sequence). This CDR3 is built from 14 residues. CDR3 in amino acids: CASSLLSGDTEAFF. In DNA, the CDR3 is TGTGCCAGCAGCTTATTGAGCGGGGACACTGAAGCTTTCTTT.

The J gene is TRBJ1-5, the V gene TRBV20-1; 7 bases match TRBD1. V trimming: 1 base; J trimming: 7 bases; junction bases outside the gene matches: 7. This CDR3 is built from 14 residues. CDR1 is DFQATT, CDR2 SNEGSKA, per germline (reference sequence). CDR3 sequence reads: CSARGQGSRQPQHF. The CDR3 DNA follows: TGCAGTGCTAGAGGACAGGGATCTAGACAGCCCCAGCATTTT.